The present entry profiles one TCR beta chain with its context. Its cognate antigen is unknown. Documented time point: recipient sample about 28 days before transplant, after cytoreduction. Germline V gives CDR1 MNHEY, CDR2 SVGAGI. Deletions cut 2 bases from V and 1 base from J, with 7 bases between. This CDR3 comprises 14 residues. These data come from a study of T cell clonotyping in hematopoietic cell transplantation. Study details: Recipients' pretransplant samples followed cytoreduction. Overall study results and limits: At the given depth, recipient repertoires were over 95% de novo clonotypes. Graft donor and pretransplant recipient Inverse Simpson Index values predicted broader posttransplant TCR diversity. Recipient TCR diversity dropped after transplant; expanded clonotypes rose from day 30 to 180.

Profiling relied on immunoSEQ multiplex PCR, and the TCRdb table lists in-frame clones only, not all of them. The repertoire holds 25,000 to 30,000 clones, with approximately 81% as singletons. This TCR was recovered from a man aged 40-50 years with acute myeloid leukemia. Some clones in this sample may be carry-over from other donors' samples. V usage is TRBV6-5 and J usage is TRBJ2-3; D assignment may be TRBD1 or TRBD2 (5 bases each). The sample was peripheral blood mononuclear cells, taken before stem cell transplant. In DNA form, the CDR3 reads TGTGCCAGCAGTTACAGGGGAGGCACAGATACGCAGTATTTT. Encoded protein: CASSYRGGTDTQYF.